This T cell receptor beta chain was sequenced during a study of beta chain features in type 1 diabetes (dated by TCRdb to 2017 to 2018). In terms of the full investigation: Mean age, gender distribution, total cell number and subset yield were not different between patients and healthy donors. A total of about 100 million sorted cells were examined across all samples, and RNA yield correlated strongly with the number of cells per subset. In the study, TCRB repertoires of sorted circulating CD4+ T cell subsets from recently diagnosed type 1 diabetes patients were compared with those of matched healthy donors. Regulatory and stem cell-like memory subsets were obtained from only 8 patients and roughly eight healthy donors, while naive and central memory subsets were obtained from all 30 or so donors. Overall study results and their limits: A moderate but significant shortening of TCRB CDR3 length was observed in type 1 diabetes patients in all four CD4+ subsets. PCR may preferentially amplify shorter templates, but because patient and control samples were amplified and corrected together, any resulting skew would affect both groups equally. Naive, central memory and regulatory TCRB repertoires appeared to be more alike among patients than among healthy donors. Because small numbers of individuals were included in the HLA sub-analyses, any influence of HLA type on TCRB rearrangement was left unresolved. Patients with type 1 diabetes made fewer insertions and deleted more nucleotides at VDJ recombination sites, implying thymic rearrangement abnormalities. Sequencing cDNA rather than genomic DNA could over-represent highly expressing activated cells, although activation and CD3 levels did not differ between groups.

The High Capacity cDNA Reverse Transcription Kit was used to reverse transcribe all of the isolated RNA, meaning that expressed TCRB transcripts were what got sequenced. Naive, central memory and regulatory T cell samples underwent deep immunoSEQ sequencing, averaging around 3.9 million total reads per sample. Sorted cells were lysed in RLT buffer, and RNA was extracted using DNase-treated RNeasy Micro or Mini kits according to cell number. Each cell subset was processed separately to prevent cross-contamination, with patient and healthy donor samples processed together. The immunoSEQ multiplex PCR was used to amplify TCRB sequences from cDNA, generating 87-bp fragments that spanned the CDR3 region. Sequencing of the amplicons was done on the Illumina HiSeq platform. The authors' pipeline ran thus. Synthetic template baselines were used to correct PCR bias computationally, reads within Hamming distance 2 were collapsed, and singletons that could not be merged were discarded. Reads were aligned against IMGT to assign V, D and J genes, CDR3 length and insertions or deletions at six rearrangement sites. Within each subset, clonotype counts were normalized to sorted cell number, after which true diversity and Gini coefficients were computed with the tcR R package. Repertoire sharing was quantified using the overlap coefficient calculated on TCRB nucleotide sequences. Out-of-frame TCRB sequences from naive cells were analyzed as a proxy for the pre-selection repertoire. Entries here come from immuneACCESS through TCRdb and include only in-frame sequences with V and J called. Some clones fail to appear in such tables; in the studies checked, an unresolved V gene covers under half of the shortfall, and the cause of the remainder is unknown. V, J and clone size derive from that table, while D and trimming were established from the DNA sequence. This sample comprises hundreds of thousands of clones, 17% of them detected only once. In total, the top ten clones hold around 0.02% of the sample.

Including the terminal cysteine and phenylalanine, the CDR3 comprises 16 residues. Just CDR3 DNA is preserved here, 48 bases in frame from base 1. V gives up 1 base and J gives up 5 bases, and the segment between their germline ends measures 15 bases. The germline V gene sets CDR1 to LGHNA and CDR2 to YNFKEQ. A remark on this clone: This clone's antigen is unknown. No much larger clone exists at a distance of one base, and base qualities are not known.

Each donor gave one peripheral blood draw, averaging approximately 110 mL, which was collected into heparinised tubes. A BD FACSAria II and a panel including CD45RO, CCR7, CD25, CD127, CD95 and CD27 were used to sort naive, central memory, regulatory and stem cell-like memory CD4+ T cells. Every sorted population had a purity above 98%. PBMCs were isolated right away by Lymphoprep density gradient centrifugation and were stained directly, without culture. So that batch effects would be minimized, each experiment stained and sorted samples in pairs, pairing one healthy donor with one patient. The TCR sequence derives from a woman under 30 in good health. The sample was naive CD4+ T cells from blood. The cell subset or site label here, explained by the study, means: true naive CD4+ T cells. The chain is assembled from TRBV4-2 and TRBJ1-5, with a tentative D gene TRBD1 over 5 matching bases. The sequence in DNA is TGTGCCAGCAGCCAAGGGGGCGGGACGGGGGATCAGCCCCAGCATTTT. Its protein is CASSQGGGTGDQPQHF.